This T cell receptor beta chain was sequenced in a study of read filtering for tumor transcriptome and immune sequencing (dated by TCRdb to between 2020 and 2021). Looking at the study overall: The cohort consisted of 17 to 20 male and some 15 female patients, with a mean age of roughly 66 years and an age range of roughly 45 to 90. The study compared TCR repertoires from targeted immune repertoire sequencing and bulk whole-transcriptome sequencing run on the same bone marrow samples. A main aim was a read-filtering strategy for immune repertoire data, specifically whether clonotypes supported by a single read should be removed. By revised international staging, eight or nine patients were R-ISS I, some 16 were R-ISS II and about 7 were R-ISS III. TCR-region mapped reads per sample ranged from about 3.5 to 10.27 million with IR-seq versus only about 80 to 1,300 with RNA-seq. After DNase treatment, whole-transcriptome libraries were prepared using the TruSeq RNA Access Library Prep Kit.

Findings and caveats that apply to the study as a whole: Clonotypes were captured by IR-seq at much higher depth and more reliably than by RNA-seq, and smaller IR-seq throughput was sufficient for identification of most shared clonotypes. The sorted CD138-negative fraction was composed of a mixed bone marrow immune population rather than of purified T cells. In IR-seq, single-read clonotypes were roughly four fifths of clonotypes but about 3.5% of total reads; in RNA-seq they were over 65% of clonotypes and 44.6% of reads. When single-read clonotypes were removed, the proportions of shared clonotypes in IR-seq and RNA-seq correlated more strongly.

This clonotype was counted many times. No antigen is known for it. One base away there is no much larger clone; base qualities are not given. Bone marrow was sampled from every patient at the time of active disease. Isolation of bone marrow mononuclear cells was performed by Ficoll-Hypaque density gradient centrifugation. CD138-negative cells were obtained by negative selection after labeling with CD138 magnetic microbeads on a MACS separator, removing myeloma plasma cells. Flow cytometry with CD138 antibodies on an Attune NxT was used to check how pure the isolated cells were. Total RNA was extracted using TRIzol reagent and was quantified on a NanoDrop spectrophotometer. Paired RNA-seq and IR-seq were performed on the CD138-negative bone marrow sample of each patient. The CDR3 has 14 amino acids, counting the end cysteine and phenylalanine. The retained sequence is limited to the CDR3, 42 bases, with the frame set at the first base. CDR1 and CDR2 are drawn from the germline V gene: ENHRY, SYGVKD. Relative to germline, V is 0 bases shorter and J is 4 bases shorter, with 8 bases between their ends.

TCR libraries were built from roughly 400 ng RNA with the Immunoverse kit, using molecular barcoded adaptors covering alpha/delta and beta/gamma chains. TCR library preparation used the same RNA that was used for transcriptome sequencing. Sequencing of the TCR libraries was done on an Illumina HiSeq 4000 with 2 x 150 cycles. From the authors' description of their analysis: With MiXCR, TCR reads were aligned to human V, D, J and C references and assembled into CDR3 clonotypes, with quality filtering and error correction included. Clonotype counts and gene usage diversity were analyzed with the tcR package in R. For inspection of raw mapping reads, RNA-seq reads were mapped by STAR aligner version 2.5.3a onto GRCh37 of the human genome. To test the effect of sequencing depth on detected clonotypes, IR-seq fastq files were randomly downsampled using Seqtk 1.3. TCRdb passed the public sequencing reads through fastp at Q25 and MiXCR, retaining productive beta sequences. Rows matching on CDR3 protein sequence are summarized as one entry with the most common DNA and genes. These V and J calls rely on TCRdb rather than the paper's analysis. Recorded for this sample are 35,000 to 45,000 distinct CDR3 sequences; roughly 15% of them occurred a single time. About two fifths of the sample is in the top ten clones.

Rearrangement joined TRBV10-3 to TRBJ2-3; TRBD2 is a possible D gene, resting on 6 matching bases. Sequenced: a population of CD138-negative cells sorted from bone marrow. Interpreted using the paper, the cell subset or site label stands for: bone marrow mononuclear cells depleted of CD138+ plasma/myeloma cells by negative magnetic selection. The sequence was obtained from a donor at least 40 years old with multiple myeloma. The sequence in DNA is TGTGCCATCAGTGAGTCGACTAGGTCAGATACGCAGTATTTT. Its product reads: CAISESTRSDTQYF.